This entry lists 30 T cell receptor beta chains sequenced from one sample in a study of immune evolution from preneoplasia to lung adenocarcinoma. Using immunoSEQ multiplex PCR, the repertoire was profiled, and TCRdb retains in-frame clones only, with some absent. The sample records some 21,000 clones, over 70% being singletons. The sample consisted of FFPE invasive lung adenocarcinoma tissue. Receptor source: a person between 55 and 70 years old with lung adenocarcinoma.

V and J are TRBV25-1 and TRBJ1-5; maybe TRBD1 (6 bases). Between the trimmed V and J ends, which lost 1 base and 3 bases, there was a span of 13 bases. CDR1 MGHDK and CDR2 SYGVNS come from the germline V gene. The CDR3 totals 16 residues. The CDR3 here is CASSESGRGDNQPQHF. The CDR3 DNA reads TGTGCCAGCAGTGAATCGGGCAGGGGCGACAATCAGCCCCAGCATTTT.

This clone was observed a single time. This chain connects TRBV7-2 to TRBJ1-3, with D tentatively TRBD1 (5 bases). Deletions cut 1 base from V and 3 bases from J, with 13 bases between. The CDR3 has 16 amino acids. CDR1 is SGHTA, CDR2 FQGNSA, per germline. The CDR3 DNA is TGTGCCAGCAGCTTAGTTCAAGGGGTGCTTGGAAACACCATATATTTT. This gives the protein CASSLVQGVLGNTIYF.

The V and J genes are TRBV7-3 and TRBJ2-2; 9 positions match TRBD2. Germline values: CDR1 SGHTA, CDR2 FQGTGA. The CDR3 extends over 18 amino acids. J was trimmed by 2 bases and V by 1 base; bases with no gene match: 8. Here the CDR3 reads CASSLRSAGGLNTGELFF. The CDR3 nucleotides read TGTGCCAGCAGCTTAAGGTCTGCGGGAGGGCTAAACACCGGGGAGCTGTTTTTT.

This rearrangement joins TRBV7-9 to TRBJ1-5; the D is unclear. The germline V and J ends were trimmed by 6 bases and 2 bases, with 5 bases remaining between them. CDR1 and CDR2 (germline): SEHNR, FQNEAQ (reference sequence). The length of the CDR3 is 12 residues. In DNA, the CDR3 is TGTGCCAGCAGTGAGGGCAATCAGCCCCAGCATTTT. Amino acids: CASSEGNQPQHF.

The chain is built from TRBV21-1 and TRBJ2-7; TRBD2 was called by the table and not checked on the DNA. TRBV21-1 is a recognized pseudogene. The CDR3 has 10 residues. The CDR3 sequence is CASSFPEQYF. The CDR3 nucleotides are TGTGCCAGCAGTTTCCCGGAGCAGTACTTC.

The CDR3 DNA follows: TGTGCCAGCAGCTTCGGACGGAACAATGAGCAGTTCTTC. Translating gives CASSFGRNNEQFF. This sequence joins TRBV7-2 and TRBJ2-1; D call uncertain. CDR3 length equals 13 residues. Per the germline V gene, CDR1 is SGHTA and CDR2 is FQGNSA. Trimming took off 3 bases at V and 5 bases at J, with 8 bases between the two ends.

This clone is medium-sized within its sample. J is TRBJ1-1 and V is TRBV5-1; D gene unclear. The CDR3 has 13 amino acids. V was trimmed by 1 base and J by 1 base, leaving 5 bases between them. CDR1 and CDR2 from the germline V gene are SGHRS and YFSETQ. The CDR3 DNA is TGCGCCAGCAGCTTGAGGGAGAACACTGAAGCTTTCTTT. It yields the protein CASSLRENTEAFF. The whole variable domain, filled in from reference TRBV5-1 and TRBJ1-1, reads KAGVTQTPRYLIKTRGQQVTLSCSPISGHRSVSWYQQTPGQGLQFLFEYFSETQRNKGNFPGRFSGRQFSNSRSEMNVSTLELGDSALYLCASSLRENTEAFFGQGTRLTVV.

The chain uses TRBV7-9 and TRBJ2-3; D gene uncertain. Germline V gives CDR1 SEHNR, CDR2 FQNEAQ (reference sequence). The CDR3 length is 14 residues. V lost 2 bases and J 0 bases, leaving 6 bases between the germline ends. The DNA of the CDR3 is TGTGCCAGCAGCTTACCACAGAGCACAGATACGCAGTATTTT. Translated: CASSLPQSTDTQYF.

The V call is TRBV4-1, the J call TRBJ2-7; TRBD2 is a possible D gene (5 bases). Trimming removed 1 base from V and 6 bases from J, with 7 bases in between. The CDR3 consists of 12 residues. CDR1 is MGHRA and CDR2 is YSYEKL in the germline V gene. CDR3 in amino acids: CASSQVGSEQYF. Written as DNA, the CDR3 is TGCGCCAGCAGCCAAGTTGGGAGCGAGCAGTACTTC.

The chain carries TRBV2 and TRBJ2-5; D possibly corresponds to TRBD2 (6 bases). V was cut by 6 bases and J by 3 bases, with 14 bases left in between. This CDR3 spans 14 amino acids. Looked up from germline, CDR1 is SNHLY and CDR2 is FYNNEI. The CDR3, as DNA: TGTGCCAGCAGATCCCGGGAGTCCGAAGAGACCCAGTACTTC. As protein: CASRSRESEETQYF.

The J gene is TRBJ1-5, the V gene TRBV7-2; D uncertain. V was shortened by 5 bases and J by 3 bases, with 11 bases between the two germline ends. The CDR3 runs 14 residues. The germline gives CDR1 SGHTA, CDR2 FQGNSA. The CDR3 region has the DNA TGTGCCAGCAGCCCCCGAGCATCCAATCAGCCCCAGCATTTT. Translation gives CASSPRASNQPQHF.

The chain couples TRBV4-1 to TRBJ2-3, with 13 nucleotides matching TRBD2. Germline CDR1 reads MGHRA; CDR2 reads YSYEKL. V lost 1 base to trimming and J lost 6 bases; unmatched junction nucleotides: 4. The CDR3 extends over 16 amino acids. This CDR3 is CASSQGTSGRWDTQYF. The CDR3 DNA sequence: TGCGCCAGCAGCCAAGGGACTAGCGGGAGATGGGATACGCAGTATTTT.

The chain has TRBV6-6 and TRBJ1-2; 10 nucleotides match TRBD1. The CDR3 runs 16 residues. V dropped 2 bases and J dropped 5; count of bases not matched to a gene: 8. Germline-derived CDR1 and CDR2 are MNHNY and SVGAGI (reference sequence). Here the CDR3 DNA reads TGTGCCAGCAGTTACGTCGGGGACAGGGGACGGTATGGCTACACCTTC. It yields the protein CASSYVGDRGRYGYTF.

The CDR3 nucleotides read TGCGCCAGCAGCTTGGAGAGCCCGAACTATGGCTACACCTTC. Translating it yields CASSLESPNYGYTF. The chain couples TRBV5-1 to TRBJ1-2; no clear D. Germline CDR1 reads SGHRS; CDR2 reads YFSETQ. V lost 0 bases and J lost 2, with 8 bases in between. CDR3 size: 14 residues.

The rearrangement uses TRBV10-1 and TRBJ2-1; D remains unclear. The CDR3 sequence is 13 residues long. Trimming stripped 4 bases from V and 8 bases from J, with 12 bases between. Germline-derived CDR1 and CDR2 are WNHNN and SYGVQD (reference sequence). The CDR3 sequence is CASSGSIMDEQFF. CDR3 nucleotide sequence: TGCGCCAGCAGTGGTAGTATTATGGATGAGCAGTTCTTC.

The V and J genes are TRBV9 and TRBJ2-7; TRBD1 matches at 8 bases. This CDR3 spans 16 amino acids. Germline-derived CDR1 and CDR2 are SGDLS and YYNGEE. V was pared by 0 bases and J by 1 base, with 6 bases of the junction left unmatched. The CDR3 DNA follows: TGTGCCAGCAGCGTAGATCCGGGGACAGGATCCTACGAGCAGTACTTC. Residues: CASSVDPGTGSYEQYF.

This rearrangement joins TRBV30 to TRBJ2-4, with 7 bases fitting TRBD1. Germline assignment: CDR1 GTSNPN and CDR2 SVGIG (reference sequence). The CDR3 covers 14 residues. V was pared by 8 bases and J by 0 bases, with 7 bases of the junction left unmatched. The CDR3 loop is CARGQSLAKNIQYF. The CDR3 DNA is TGTGCCCGGGGACAGAGCTTAGCCAAAAACATTCAGTACTTC.

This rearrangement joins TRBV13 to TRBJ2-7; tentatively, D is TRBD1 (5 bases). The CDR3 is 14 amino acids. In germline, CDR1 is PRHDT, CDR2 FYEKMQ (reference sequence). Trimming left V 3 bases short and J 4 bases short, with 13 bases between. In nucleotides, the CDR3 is TGTGCCAGCAGCTTCCGGGCAGGGCCTTACGAGCAGTACTTC. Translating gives CASSFRAGPYEQYF.

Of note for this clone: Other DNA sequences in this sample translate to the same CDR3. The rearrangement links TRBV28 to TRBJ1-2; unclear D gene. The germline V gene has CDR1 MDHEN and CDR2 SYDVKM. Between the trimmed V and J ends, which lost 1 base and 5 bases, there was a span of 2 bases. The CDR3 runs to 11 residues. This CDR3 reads CASSLSYGYTF. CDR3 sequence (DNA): TGTGCCAGCAGTTTATCGTATGGCTACACCTTC.

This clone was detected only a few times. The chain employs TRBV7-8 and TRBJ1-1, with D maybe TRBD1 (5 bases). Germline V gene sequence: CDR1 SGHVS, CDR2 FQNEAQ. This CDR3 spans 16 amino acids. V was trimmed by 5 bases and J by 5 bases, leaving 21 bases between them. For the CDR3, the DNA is TGTGCCAGCAGCCCCATCGGAAGAAGGGAGGGGACTGAAGCTTTCTTT. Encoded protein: CASSPIGRREGTEAFF. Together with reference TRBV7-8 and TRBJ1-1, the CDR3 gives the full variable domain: GAGVSQSPRYKVAKRGQDVALRCDPISGHVSLFWYQQALGQGPEFLTYFQNEAQLDKSGLPSDRFFAERPEGSVSTLKIQRTQQEDSAVYLCASSPIGRREGTEAFFGQGTRLTVV.

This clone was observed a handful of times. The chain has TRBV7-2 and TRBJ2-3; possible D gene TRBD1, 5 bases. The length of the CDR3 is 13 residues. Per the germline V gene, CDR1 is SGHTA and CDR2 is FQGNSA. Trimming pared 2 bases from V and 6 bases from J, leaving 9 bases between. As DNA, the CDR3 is TGTGCCAGCAGCTTAAGGGGATTGGATACGCAGTATTTT. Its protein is CASSLRGLDTQYF.

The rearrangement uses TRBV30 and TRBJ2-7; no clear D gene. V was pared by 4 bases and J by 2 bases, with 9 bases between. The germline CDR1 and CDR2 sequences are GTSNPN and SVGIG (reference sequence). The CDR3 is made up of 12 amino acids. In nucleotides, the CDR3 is TGTGCCTGGATGGCTGGGACCTACGAGCAGTACTTC. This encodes CAWMAGTYEQYF. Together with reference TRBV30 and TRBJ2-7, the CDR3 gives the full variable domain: SQTIHQWPATLVQPVGSPLSLECTVEGTSNPNLYWYRQAAGRGLQLLFYSVGIGQISSEVPQNLSASRPQDRQFILSSKKLLLSDSGFYLCAWMAGTYEQYFGPGTRLTVT.

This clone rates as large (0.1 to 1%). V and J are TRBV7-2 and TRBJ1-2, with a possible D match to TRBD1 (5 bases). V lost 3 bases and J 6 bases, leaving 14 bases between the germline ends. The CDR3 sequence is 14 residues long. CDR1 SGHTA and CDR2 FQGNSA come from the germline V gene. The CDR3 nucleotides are TGTGCCAGCAGCTTTGACAGTCCCCTCGATGGCTACACCTTC. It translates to CASSFDSPLDGYTF.

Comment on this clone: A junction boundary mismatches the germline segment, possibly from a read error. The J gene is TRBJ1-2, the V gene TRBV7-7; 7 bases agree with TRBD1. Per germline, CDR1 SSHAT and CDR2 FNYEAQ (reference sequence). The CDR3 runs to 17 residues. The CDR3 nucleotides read TGTGCTAGCAGCTTCCGACAGGGTTATGGGTCAAGGGAAGGCTACACCTTC. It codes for CASSFRQGYGSREGYTF.

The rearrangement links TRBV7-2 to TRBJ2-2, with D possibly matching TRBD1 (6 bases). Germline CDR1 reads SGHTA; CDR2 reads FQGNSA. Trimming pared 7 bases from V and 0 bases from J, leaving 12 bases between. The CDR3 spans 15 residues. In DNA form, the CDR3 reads TGTGCCAGCAACCCAGGGGACACGAACACCGGGGAGCTGTTTTTT. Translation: CASNPGDTNTGELFF.

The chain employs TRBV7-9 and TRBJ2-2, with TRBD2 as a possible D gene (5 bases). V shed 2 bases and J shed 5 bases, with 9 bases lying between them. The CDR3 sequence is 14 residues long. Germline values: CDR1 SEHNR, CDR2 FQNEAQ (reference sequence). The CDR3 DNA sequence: TGTGCCAGCAGCTTAACTAGGGCTACCGGGGAGCTGTTTTTT. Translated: CASSLTRATGELFF.

CDR3 DNA sequence: TGTGCCAGCAGTTACGACAGATGGGGCAATGAGCAGTTCTTC. Protein sequence: CASSYDRWGNEQFF. The V and J genes are TRBV6-5 and TRBJ2-1; TRBD1 might be the D (5 bases). V lost 2 bases, J lost 6 bases, and 11 bases lay in between. Germline CDR1 is MNHEY and CDR2 is SVGAGI. The CDR3 runs 14 residues.

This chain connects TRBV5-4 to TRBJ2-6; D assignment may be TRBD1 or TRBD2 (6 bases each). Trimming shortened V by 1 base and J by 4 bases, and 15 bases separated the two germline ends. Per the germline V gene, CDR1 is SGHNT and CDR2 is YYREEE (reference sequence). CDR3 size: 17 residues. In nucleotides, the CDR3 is TGTGCCAGCAGCTTGATCGAGGGGGGAGCAGGGGCCAACGTCCTGACTTTC. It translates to CASSLIEGGAGANVLTF.

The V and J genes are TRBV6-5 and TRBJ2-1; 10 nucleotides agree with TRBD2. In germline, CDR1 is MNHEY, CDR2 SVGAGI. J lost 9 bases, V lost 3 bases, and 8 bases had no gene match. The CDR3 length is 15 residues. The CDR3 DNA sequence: TGTGCCAGCAGTTATTCTAGCGGGAGTAAGGGTGAGCAGTTCTTC. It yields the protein CASSYSSGSKGEQFF.

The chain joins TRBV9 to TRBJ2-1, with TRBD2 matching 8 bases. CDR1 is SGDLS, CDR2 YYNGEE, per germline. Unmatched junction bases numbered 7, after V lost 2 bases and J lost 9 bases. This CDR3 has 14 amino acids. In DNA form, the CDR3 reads TGTGCCAGCAGCGTGGGGGTGGCGGGAGGTGAGCAGTTCTTC. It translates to CASSVGVAGGEQFF.